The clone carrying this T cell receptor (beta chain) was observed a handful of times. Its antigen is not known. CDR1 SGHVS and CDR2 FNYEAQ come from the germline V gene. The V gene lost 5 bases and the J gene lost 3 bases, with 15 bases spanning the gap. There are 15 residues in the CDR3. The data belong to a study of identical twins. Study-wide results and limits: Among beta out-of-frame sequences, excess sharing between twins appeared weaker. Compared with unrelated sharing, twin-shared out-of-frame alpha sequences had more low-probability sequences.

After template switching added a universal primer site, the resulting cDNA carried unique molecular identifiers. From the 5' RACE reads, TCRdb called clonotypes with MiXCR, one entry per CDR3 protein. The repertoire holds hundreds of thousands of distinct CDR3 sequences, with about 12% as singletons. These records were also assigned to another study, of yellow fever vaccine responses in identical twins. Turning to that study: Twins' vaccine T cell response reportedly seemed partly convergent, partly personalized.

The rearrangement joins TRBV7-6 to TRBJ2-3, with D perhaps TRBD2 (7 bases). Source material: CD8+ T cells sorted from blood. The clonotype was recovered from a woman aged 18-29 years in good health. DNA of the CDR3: TGTGCCAGCAGCGCCAACGGGGGGCATACAGATACGCAGTATTTT. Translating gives CASSANGGHTDTQYF.